This T cell receptor (beta chain) was sequenced during a study of cytomegalovirus exposure and HLA in healthy donors. Study results and caveats: The tendency of first-cohort TCR clusters to co-occur in the roughly 120 validation repertoires was identified by a subsequent analysis.

The data were produced by immunoSEQ multiplex PCR, yet TCRdb's version contains in-frame clones alone and is incomplete. The top ten clones hold 2.1% of a sample with about 120,000 clones, about 83% of them seen once. To note about this clone: Its antigen is not identified.

Germline assignment: CDR1 LNHNV and CDR2 YYDKDF (reference sequence). This CDR3 is 14 amino acids long. V trimming: 6 bases; J trimming: 3 bases; junction bases outside the gene matches: 5. The origin of this receptor is a woman younger than 45 in good health and CMV-seronegative. The chain carries TRBV15 and TRBJ1-5, with 7 bases identical to TRBD1. Sample: PBMCs. The CDR3 sequence is CATRGGQYNQPQHF. The CDR3 DNA reads TGTGCCACCAGAGGGGGACAGTACAATCAGCCCCAGCATTTT.